This TCR beta chain was identified during a study of blood T cell repertoires in COVID-19. Original handling: Nucleated cell number was recorded as an estimate derived from reference gene primer amplification. The method was immunoSEQ multiplex PCR; TCRdb's version includes in-frame clones alone and lacks a portion of them. V and J calls and clone size are given by that table; D and trimming were obtained from the DNA. The repertoire consists of just over 250,000 clones, with 86% occurring once and the leading ten covering roughly 9.8%. CDR1 is SGHVS and CDR2 is FNYEAQ in the germline V gene. This CDR3 contains 16 residues. Germline trimming cut 2 bases from V and 6 bases from J; bases unmatched to any gene: 12.

The rearrangement joins TRBV7-6 to TRBJ2-7, with TRBD1 matching 8 bases. The sequence was obtained from a man between 40 and 49 years old who had recovered from COVID-19. Sample: peripheral blood. The CDR3 spells CASSLRRQGIGLEQYF. The CDR3 DNA sequence: TGTGCCAGCAGCTTAAGGCGACAGGGGATTGGGCTCGAGCAGTACTTC.